Here is one TCR beta chain with its context. Its target is not known. Germline CDR1 and CDR2: SGHNT and YYREEE (reference sequence). Trimming left V 0 bases short and J 5 bases short, with 6 bases between. CDR3 size: 13 residues. Peripheral blood CD8+ and CD4+ T cells were profiled by TCR beta sequencing. The control group consisted of healthy donors matched for age and sex. Random hexamers were used to reverse transcribe roughly 0.5 to 1 ug of RNA. MiXCR, run by TCRdb on the immunoSEQ multiplex PCR reads, gives a single entry per CDR3 protein. Found here are around 150,000 distinct CDR3 sequences, approximately 93% of them singletons; the top ten hold around 0.29%. This record belongs to a study of CD8 T cells in Susac syndrome. Findings of the study overall: The authors acknowledged that their TCR sequencing and HLA analysis involved a relatively small number of individuals.

The source material was CD8+ T cells from PBMCs. This rearrangement joins TRBV5-4 to TRBJ2-1; D gene uncertain. This receptor was identified in a human donor in good health. CDR3 in DNA: TGTGCCAGCAGCTTGGCCGATGACAATGAGCAGTTCTTC. Protein product: CASSLADDNEQFF.